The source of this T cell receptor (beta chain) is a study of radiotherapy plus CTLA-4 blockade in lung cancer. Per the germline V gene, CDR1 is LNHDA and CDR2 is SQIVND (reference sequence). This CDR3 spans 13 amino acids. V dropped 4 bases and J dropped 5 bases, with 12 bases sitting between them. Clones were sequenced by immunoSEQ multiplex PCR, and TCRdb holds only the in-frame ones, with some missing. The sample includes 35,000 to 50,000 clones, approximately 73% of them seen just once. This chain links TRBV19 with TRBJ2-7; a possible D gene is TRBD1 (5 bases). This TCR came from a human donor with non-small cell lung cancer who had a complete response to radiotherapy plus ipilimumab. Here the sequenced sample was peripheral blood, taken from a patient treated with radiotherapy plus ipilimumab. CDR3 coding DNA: TGTGCCAGTAGTAGTGCAGGGATAAACGAGCAGTACTTC. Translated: CASSSAGINEQYF. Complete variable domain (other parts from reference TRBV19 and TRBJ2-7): DGGITQSPKYLFRKEGQNVTLSCEQNLNHDAMYWYRQDPGQGLRLIYYSQIVNDFQKGDIAEGYSVSREKKESFPLTVTSAQKNPTAFYLCASSSAGINEQYFGPGTRLTVT.